This TCR beta chain appears in the sequencing data of a study of Ad26.COV2.S vaccination and SARS-CoV-2 variants. Study-wide background: The study gave Ad26.COV2.S intramuscularly, once or twice 56 days apart. Study outcomes and limitations: Non-spike TCR breadth showed similarity between vaccine and placebo recipients.

The treatment here: some 19 received Ad26.COV2.S at low or high dose, single or two shots; 5 received placebo; per-sample allocation not given. Samples analyzed were those drawn on day 63 after the first vaccine or placebo injection. Details on this clone: The antigen remains undetermined.

Repertoires were generated with immunoSEQ multiplex PCR, while TCRdb's copy carries only in-frame clones and drops some. The sample includes about 320,000 clones, 90% of them seen just once. The TCR sequence derives from a person between 18 and 60 years old who received the Ad26.COV2.S COVID-19 vaccine or a placebo. The input for sequencing was peripheral blood, taken in a trial of Ad26.COV2.S vaccine versus placebo.

The CDR3 bases are TGTGCCAGCAGCTTCCGAGGTGATCAGCCCCAGCATTTT. Its protein product is CASSFRGDQPQHF. This rearrangement joins TRBV7-9 to TRBJ1-5; D gene unclear. Deletions cut 3 bases from V and 5 bases from J, with 8 bases between. The CDR3 consists of 13 residues. Germline V gene lookup returns CDR1 SEHNR and CDR2 FQNEAQ (reference sequence). Combining the CDR3 with reference TRBV7-9 and TRBJ1-5 gives the whole variable domain DTGVSQNPRHKITKRGQNVTFRCDPISEHNRLYWYRQTLGQGPEFLTYFQNEAQLEKSRLLSDRFSAERPKGSFSTLEIQRTEQGDSAMYLCASSFRGDQPQHFGDGTRLSIL.